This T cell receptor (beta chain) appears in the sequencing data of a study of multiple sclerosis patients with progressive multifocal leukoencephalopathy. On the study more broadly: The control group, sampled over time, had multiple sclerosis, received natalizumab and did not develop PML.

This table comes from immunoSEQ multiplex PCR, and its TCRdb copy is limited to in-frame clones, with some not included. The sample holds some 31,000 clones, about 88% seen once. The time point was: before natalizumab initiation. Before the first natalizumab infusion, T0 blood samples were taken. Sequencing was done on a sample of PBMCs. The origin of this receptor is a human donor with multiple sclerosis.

The CDR3: CASSGATGRSTEAFF. CDR3 nucleotide sequence: TGTGCCAGCAGTGGGGCGACAGGCAGATCAACTGAAGCTTTCTTT. This chain joins TRBV25-1 and TRBJ1-1; TRBD1 might be the D (6 bases). From germline, CDR1 is MGHDK and CDR2 SYGVNS. The CDR3 runs 15 residues. Trimming took off 4 bases at V and 5 bases at J, with 17 bases between the two ends.